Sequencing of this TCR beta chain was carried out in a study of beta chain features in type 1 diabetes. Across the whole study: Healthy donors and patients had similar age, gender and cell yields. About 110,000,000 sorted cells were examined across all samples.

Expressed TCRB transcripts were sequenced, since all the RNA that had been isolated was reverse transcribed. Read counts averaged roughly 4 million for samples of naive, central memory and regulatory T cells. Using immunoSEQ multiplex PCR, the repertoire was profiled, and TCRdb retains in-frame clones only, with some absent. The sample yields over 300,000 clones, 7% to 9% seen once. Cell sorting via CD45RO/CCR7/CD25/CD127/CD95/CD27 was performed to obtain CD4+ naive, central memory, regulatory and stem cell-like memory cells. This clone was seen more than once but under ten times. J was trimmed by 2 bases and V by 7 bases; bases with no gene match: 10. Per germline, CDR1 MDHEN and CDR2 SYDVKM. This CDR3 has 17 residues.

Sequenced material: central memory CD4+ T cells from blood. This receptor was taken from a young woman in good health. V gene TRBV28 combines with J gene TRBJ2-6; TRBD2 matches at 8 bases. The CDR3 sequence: CASIGRGAGAGANVLTF. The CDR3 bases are TGTGCCAGCATAGGGAGAGGAGCGGGGGCTGGGGCCAACGTCCTGACTTTC.